A selection of T cell receptor beta chains follows, all from one sample in a study of blood T cell repertoires in COVID-19. Assay used: immunoSEQ multiplex PCR; TCRdb lists only in-frame clones, some missing. The profile shows 130,000 to 150,000 clones, roughly 84% of them singletons. Sequences were obtained from PBMCs or T cells enriched from blood (not recorded which). The receptors come from a woman aged 45-59 years who had been exposed to COVID-19. The CDR3 runs from the conserved cysteine through the conserved F or W. Fields, in order: V gene, J gene, clone size, D gene, CDR3 DNA, CDR3 protein. A D gene is named only where the DNA matches it firmly. Where a row states a size, it is once, few, many or the class of an expanded clone; other rows omit it.

v_gene: TRBV10-2
j_gene: TRBJ1-1
abundance: -
d_gene: -
CDR3nt: TGCGCCAGCAGTGATCGGGGGATCACTGAAGCTTTCTTT
CDR3aa: CASSDRGITEAFF

v_gene: TRBV7-9
j_gene: TRBJ1-1
abundance: -
d_gene: -
CDR3nt: TGTGCCAGCAGCTCCACCACTCCCAAAGCTTTCTTT
CDR3aa: CASSSTTPKAFF

v_gene: TRBV7-9
j_gene: TRBJ1-5
abundance: -
d_gene: -
CDR3nt: TGTGCCAGCAGCTCCATGACAGGCGGCAATCAGCCCCAGCATTTT
CDR3aa: CASSSMTGGNQPQHF

v_gene: TRBV2
j_gene: TRBJ2-3
abundance: -
d_gene: TRBD1
CDR3nt: TGTGCCAGCAGTGACCGGACAGGGGGTTTCACAGATACGCAGTATTTT
CDR3aa: CASSDRTGGFTDTQYF

v_gene: TRBV5-6
j_gene: TRBJ2-1
abundance: -
d_gene: TRBD2
CDR3nt: TGTGCCAGCAGCTTTGATCCCGATAGCGGGAGGGGTACCGGTGAGCAGTTCTTC
CDR3aa: CASSFDPDSGRGTGEQFF

v_gene: TRBV11-2
j_gene: TRBJ2-6
abundance: -
d_gene: TRBD2
CDR3nt: TGTGCCAGCAGCCGCAGAGCGGGGCCGGCTGGGGCCAACGTCCTGACTTTC
CDR3aa: CASSRRAGPAGANVLTF

v_gene: TRBV6-2/TRBV6-3
j_gene: TRBJ1-2
abundance: -
d_gene: TRBD1
CDR3nt: TGTGCCAGCCGCCTAGGACAGGGTGTCTATGGCTACACCTTC
CDR3aa: CASRLGQGVYGYTF

v_gene: TRBV27
j_gene: TRBJ1-1
abundance: -
d_gene: -
CDR3nt: TGTGCCAGCAGTTTACGGGTTTGGGGGGGAATTAGGACTGAAGCTTTCTTT
CDR3aa: CASSLRVWGGIRTEAFF

v_gene: TRBV24-1
j_gene: TRBJ1-5
abundance: -
d_gene: TRBD1
CDR3nt: TGTGCCACCAGACTGTCCTTCAGGGGGAGTCAGCCCCAGCATTTT
CDR3aa: CATRLSFRGSQPQHF

v_gene: TRBV2
j_gene: TRBJ1-6
abundance: -
d_gene: -
CDR3nt: TGTGCCAGCGCCCCCGGGGGTCTTGATTCACCCCTCCACTTT
CDR3aa: CASAPGGLDSPLHF

v_gene: TRBV7-2
j_gene: TRBJ1-6
abundance: -
d_gene: -
CDR3nt: TGTGCCAGCAGCTTAGTGACAGCTAATTCACCCCTCCACTTT
CDR3aa: CASSLVTANSPLHF

v_gene: TRBV5-6
j_gene: TRBJ1-1
abundance: -
d_gene: TRBD1
CDR3nt: TGTGCCAGCAGCTTATCCGGGACAGGTAGGACTTTCTTT
CDR3aa: CASSLSGTGRTFF

v_gene: TRBV10-2
j_gene: TRBJ1-1
abundance: -
d_gene: -
CDR3nt: TGCGCCAGCTCTAGGCAGCTGAACACTGAAGCTTTCTTT
CDR3aa: CASSRQLNTEAFF

v_gene: TRBV7-2
j_gene: TRBJ1-2
abundance: -
d_gene: -
CDR3nt: TGTGCCACATCAGACCCCCTTGGGGCGAATGGCTACACCTTC
CDR3aa: CATSDPLGANGYTF

v_gene: TRBV3-1/TRBV3-2
j_gene: TRBJ1-1
abundance: -
d_gene: -
CDR3nt: TGTGCCAGCAGCCTGGAGAGAGACGGGGCTTTCTTT
CDR3aa: CASSLERDGAFF

v_gene: TRBV23-1
j_gene: TRBJ1-3
abundance: -
d_gene: -
CDR3nt: TGCGCCAGCAGTCAATCGTGGGAGACTGGAAACACCATATATTTT
CDR3aa: CASSQSWETGNTIYF

v_gene: TRBV5-6
j_gene: TRBJ2-5
abundance: once
d_gene: TRBD1
CDR3nt: TGTGCCAGCACAAGGGACAGGGTAAGGGAGACCCAGTACTTC
CDR3aa: CASTRDRVRETQYF

v_gene: TRBV11-1
j_gene: TRBJ1-1
abundance: -
d_gene: -
CDR3nt: TGTGCCAGCAGCAACGGCAGGGGATTGACTGAAGCTTTCTTT
CDR3aa: CASSNGRGLTEAFF

v_gene: TRBV27
j_gene: TRBJ1-1
abundance: -
d_gene: TRBD1
CDR3nt: TGTGCCAGCAGTTTAAGTTCCAGGGGGCGGACTGAAGCTTTCTTT
CDR3aa: CASSLSSRGRTEAFF

v_gene: TRBV11-2
j_gene: TRBJ2-7
abundance: -
d_gene: TRBD2
CDR3nt: TGTGCCAGCAGCTTGTTGGCGGGAGGGCCCTCACTCGAGCAGTACTTC
CDR3aa: CASSLLAGGPSLEQYF

v_gene: TRBV7-2
j_gene: TRBJ2-5
abundance: -
d_gene: TRBD1
CDR3nt: TGTGCCAGCAGCCCTGGCCAGGGGGCGGGCGAGACCCAGTACTTC
CDR3aa: CASSPGQGAGETQYF

v_gene: TRBV9
j_gene: TRBJ1-1
abundance: -
d_gene: -
CDR3nt: TGTGCCAGCGGGGGGAGGGATACGAACACTGAAGCTTTCTTT
CDR3aa: CASGGRDTNTEAFF

v_gene: TRBV2
j_gene: TRBJ1-3
abundance: -
d_gene: TRBD1
CDR3nt: TGTGCCAGCACGGGACAGGGGGCTTTCAGCCCTGGAAACACCATATATTTT
CDR3aa: CASTGQGAFSPGNTIYF

v_gene: TRBV7-2
j_gene: TRBJ1-6
abundance: few
d_gene: -
CDR3nt: TGTGCCAGCAGCCCAGGAGGGAGGGATTCACCCCTCCACTTT
CDR3aa: CASSPGGRDSPLHF

v_gene: TRBV5-5
j_gene: TRBJ1-1
abundance: -
d_gene: -
CDR3nt: TGTGCCAGCAGCTTGCCGACAGGAGAAGCTTTCTTT
CDR3aa: CASSLPTGEAFF

v_gene: TRBV6-2/TRBV6-3
j_gene: TRBJ1-5
abundance: -
d_gene: -
CDR3nt: TGTGCCAGCAGTTACAGGGGTAGCAATCAGCCCCAGCATTTT
CDR3aa: CASSYRGSNQPQHF

v_gene: TRBV19
j_gene: TRBJ1-3
abundance: -
d_gene: -
CDR3nt: TGTGCCAGTAGGGGTGGGGGGTCTGGAAACACCATATATTTT
CDR3aa: CASRGGGSGNTIYF

v_gene: TRBV5-4
j_gene: TRBJ1-5
abundance: -
d_gene: -
CDR3nt: TGTGCCAGCAGCGGCACCCTTAGCAATCAGCCCCAGCATTTT
CDR3aa: CASSGTLSNQPQHF

v_gene: TRBV7-2
j_gene: TRBJ1-1
abundance: -
d_gene: -
CDR3nt: TGTGCCAGCAGCTTAGCGGCTAACACTGAAGCTTTCTTT
CDR3aa: CASSLAANTEAFF

v_gene: TRBV9
j_gene: TRBJ1-4
abundance: once
d_gene: -
CDR3nt: TGTGCCAGCAGCGCGGGGGAGTGGGGTGAAAAACTGTTTTTT
CDR3aa: CASSAGEWGEKLFF

v_gene: TRBV5-1
j_gene: TRBJ1-2
abundance: many
d_gene: TRBD1
CDR3nt: TGCGCCAGCAGCTCGGGACAGGCTGGCTACACCTTC
CDR3aa: CASSSGQAGYTF

v_gene: TRBV4-3
j_gene: TRBJ1-2
abundance: -
d_gene: -
CDR3nt: TGCGCCAGCAGCCCTGCCGGGGGGACCTATGGCTACACCTTC
CDR3aa: CASSPAGGTYGYTF

v_gene: TRBV7-6
j_gene: TRBJ2-5
abundance: -
d_gene: TRBD2
CDR3nt: TGTGCCAGCAGGACTAGCGGGCAAGAGACCCAGTACTTC
CDR3aa: CASRTSGQETQYF

v_gene: TRBV13
j_gene: TRBJ2-3
abundance: -
d_gene: TRBD1
CDR3nt: TGTGCCAGCAGCCCTGGGACAGGGGAAAGCACAGATACGCAGTATTTT
CDR3aa: CASSPGTGESTDTQYF

v_gene: TRBV19
j_gene: TRBJ1-6
abundance: -
d_gene: TRBD1
CDR3nt: TGTGCCAGTAGCACAGGGGCAGGCTCACCCCTCCACTTT
CDR3aa: CASSTGAGSPLHF

v_gene: TRBV7-2
j_gene: TRBJ2-6
abundance: -
d_gene: TRBD2
CDR3nt: TGTGCCAGCAGCCCATCGGGGGGCTCTGGGGCCAACGTCCTGACTTTC
CDR3aa: CASSPSGGSGANVLTF

v_gene: TRBV2
j_gene: TRBJ1-1
abundance: -
d_gene: -
CDR3nt: TGTGCCAGCAGTCTGAATGCTGCGTTGAACACTGAAGCTTTCTTT
CDR3aa: CASSLNAALNTEAFF

v_gene: TRBV9
j_gene: TRBJ1-2
abundance: once
d_gene: -
CDR3nt: TGTGCCAGCAGCGTAGACACCCACAACTATGGCTACACCTTC
CDR3aa: CASSVDTHNYGYTF

v_gene: TRBV12-3/TRBV12-4
j_gene: TRBJ1-2
abundance: -
d_gene: -
CDR3nt: TGTGCCAGCAGGCAACAGGGAATCTATGGCTACACCTTC
CDR3aa: CASRQQGIYGYTF

v_gene: TRBV6-5
j_gene: TRBJ1-5
abundance: -
d_gene: -
CDR3nt: TGTGCCAGCAGTTATCAACAGGGTAGCAATCAGCCCCAGCATTTT
CDR3aa: CASSYQQGSNQPQHF

v_gene: TRBV29-1
j_gene: TRBJ2-5
abundance: -
d_gene: TRBD1
CDR3nt: TGCAGCGTTGTAGGGGACAGGGGAAGGACCGAAGAGACCCAGTACTTC
CDR3aa: CSVVGDRGRTEETQYF